This T cell receptor beta chain appears in the sequencing data of a study of blood T cell repertoires in COVID-19. V was clipped by 9 bases and J by 1 base; unmatched bases: 6. Germline lookup yields CDR1 SNHLY and CDR2 FYNNEI. The CDR3 contains 13 residues. Study processing details: Amplification of reference gene primers provided the estimated nucleated cell counts. Assay used: immunoSEQ multiplex PCR; TCRdb lists only in-frame clones, some missing. V, J and clone size are taken as reported in that table, and D and trimming were inferred from the DNA itself. The sample consists of about 58,000 clones, about nine tenths of them appearing once.

Sequencing input: peripheral blood. The receptor's source is a woman aged 60 to 75 with active COVID-19. This chain uses TRBV2 with TRBJ2-7; TRBD1 matches at 7 bases. The CDR3 region is CASGDSGSYEQYF. CDR3 nucleotide sequence: TGTGCCAGTGGGGACAGTGGATCCTACGAGCAGTACTTC.